The 22 T cell receptor beta chains below were found in one sample sequenced in a study of T cell responses to AZD1222 COVID-19 vaccine. The repertoire was sequenced with immunoSEQ multiplex PCR; TCRdb's copy has only in-frame clones and lacks some. The sample lists some 80,000 clones, about 84% occurring once. The sequencing used peripheral blood, collected on day 0 of AZD1222 vaccination. Receptors originate from an adult in good health.

This clone was counted only a few times. V usage is TRBV4-1 and J usage is TRBJ1-1, with D perhaps matching TRBD1 (6 bases). V was shortened by 0 bases and J by 10 bases, with 24 bases between the two germline ends. Germline CDR1 is MGHRA and CDR2 is YSYEKL. The CDR3 extends over 17 amino acids. Written as DNA, the CDR3 is TGCGCCAGCAGCCAAGAAGGGGGTAGGCGACAGGCCCAAGGAGCTTTCTTT. Its protein product is CASSQEGGRRQAQGAFF.

The CDR3 here is CASSQGLAGGPYEQYF. The CDR3, as DNA: TGTGCCAGCAGCCAGGGACTAGCGGGGGGGCCCTACGAGCAGTACTTC. This sequence joins TRBV3-1 (or the pseudogene TRBV3-2) and TRBJ2-7; 16 bases agree with TRBD2. With 3 bases clipped from V and 2 bases from J, the junction kept 1 base outside the gene matches. The germline V gene has CDR1 LGHDT and CDR2 YNNKEL (reference sequence). There are 16 residues in the CDR3.

J is TRBJ2-5 and V is TRBV5-1; D might be TRBD2 (5 bases). The CDR3 spans 17 residues. V shed 0 bases and J shed 5 bases, with 20 bases lying between them. Germline loops: CDR1 SGHRS, CDR2 YFSETQ. The CDR3 region has the DNA TGCGCCAGCAGCTTGGCCCTTAACGTCCGGGGTGGGGAGACCCAGTACTTC. This translates into CASSLALNVRGGETQYF.

The chain uses TRBV12-5 and TRBJ1-1; TRBD1 matches 9 bases. The CDR3 runs to 14 residues. CDR1 and CDR2 (germline): LGHNT, FRNRAP. Losses at the gene ends were 0 bases for V and 7 bases for J; bases not matched to a gene: 3. DNA of the CDR3: TGTGCTAGTGGTTTGGTACAGGGGGCAATTGAAGCTTTCTTT. This sequence encodes CASGLVQGAIEAFF.

This clone was observed a few times. J is TRBJ2-1 and V is TRBV7-6, with 12 bases fitting TRBD2. Germline lookup yields CDR1 SGHVS and CDR2 FNYEAQ. The V gene end was trimmed by 4 bases and the J gene end by 3 bases; junction bases not matched to a gene: 1. The CDR3 extends over 15 amino acids. The CDR3 here is CASSSGLAGYNEQFF. CDR3 DNA sequence: TGTGCCAGCAGCTCGGGACTAGCGGGCTACAATGAGCAGTTCTTC.

This chain links TRBV7-2 with TRBJ1-2; tentative D call: TRBD1 (5 bases). The V gene lost 5 bases and the J gene lost 3 bases, with 13 bases spanning the gap. The germline V gene has CDR1 SGHTA and CDR2 FQGNSA. CDR3 length: 14 residues. This CDR3 is CASSLGRSDYGYTF. CDR3 DNA sequence: TGTGCCAGCAGCCTGGGGCGGTCTGACTATGGCTACACCTTC.

The chain couples TRBV5-4 to TRBJ1-6; D unresolved. CDR3 size: 14 residues. Germline V lookup: CDR1 SGHNT, CDR2 YYREEE (reference sequence). The V gene lost 4 bases and the J gene lost 6 bases, with 11 bases spanning the gap. For the CDR3, the DNA is TGTGCCAGCAGCCAAAACACCATTAATTCACCCCTCCACTTT. As protein: CASSQNTINSPLHF.

The rearrangement uses TRBV19 and TRBJ1-5; D is uncertain. V was trimmed by 7 bases and J by 2 bases, leaving 9 bases between them. The CDR3 loop spans 13 amino acids. Germline values: CDR1 LNHDA, CDR2 SQIVND (reference sequence). This CDR3 is CASTNRGNQPQHF. The CDR3 DNA reads TGTGCCAGTACAAACCGGGGCAATCAGCCCCAGCATTTT.

The V and J genes are TRBV5-5 and TRBJ1-1, with D maybe TRBD1 (6 bases). This CDR3 is 17 amino acids long. The germline CDR1 and CDR2 sequences are SGHKS and YYEKEE (reference sequence). V lost 3 bases and J 1 base, leaving 19 bases between the germline ends. The CDR3: CASSYPRRGGRNTEAFF. In DNA form, the CDR3 reads TGTGCCAGCAGCTACCCCAGGAGGGGGGGCCGGAACACTGAAGCTTTCTTT.

The J gene is TRBJ1-3, the V gene TRBV18, with 8 bases matching TRBD1. The CDR3 length is 14 residues. J lost 5 bases, V lost 5 bases, and 5 bases had no gene match. Germline-derived CDR1 and CDR2 are KGHSH and LQKENI. CDR3 in amino acids: CASSTGQGRNTIYF. In DNA form, the CDR3 reads TGTGCCAGCTCAACCGGACAGGGACGAAACACCATATATTTT.

V is TRBV5-6 and J is TRBJ1-4, with a possible D match to TRBD1 (6 bases). Germline loops: CDR1 SGHDT, CDR2 YYEEEE. The CDR3 consists of 15 residues. V lost 0 bases to trimming and J lost 12 bases, with 18 bases between them. CDR3 sequence: CASSLEGGPRRELFF. The CDR3, as DNA: TGTGCCAGCAGCTTGGAGGGGGGGCCCCGAAGGGAACTGTTTTTT. Complete variable domain (other parts from reference TRBV5-6 and TRBJ1-4): DAGVTQSPTHLIKTRGQQVTLRCSPKSGHDTVSWYQQALGQGPQFIFQYYEEEERQRGNFPDRFSGHQFPNYSSELNVNALLLGDSALYLCASSLEGGPRRELFFGSGTQLSVL.

The J gene is TRBJ2-2, the V gene TRBV5-1; tentatively, D is TRBD2 (5 bases). The V gene lost 7 bases and the J gene lost 6 bases, with 16 bases spanning the gap. Germline CDR1 reads SGHRS; CDR2 reads YFSETQ. The CDR3 sequence is 14 residues long. The CDR3 sequence is CASREGPRAGELFF. The CDR3 DNA follows: TGCGCCAGCCGCGAGGGCCCCCGGGCCGGGGAGCTGTTTTTT.

The chain joins TRBV6-5 to TRBJ1-2; weak D call: TRBD1 (6 bases). This CDR3 has 13 residues. Trimming took 4 bases from V and 4 from J, leaving 10 bases between them. In germline, CDR1 is MNHEY, CDR2 SVGAGI. The CDR3 DNA reads as TGTGCCAGCAGTTCGGACAGTTCCTATGGCTACACCTTC. Translating gives CASSSDSSYGYTF.

The rearrangement links TRBV19 to TRBJ1-1; D gene unclear. The CDR3 runs to 14 residues. V lost 2 bases and J lost 10, with 17 bases in between. Germline lookup yields CDR1 LNHDA and CDR2 SQIVND (reference sequence). The DNA for the CDR3 is TGTGCCAGTAGTATAATCAGCCCCCGTAGCGCAGCTTTCTTT. Amino acid sequence: CASSIISPRSAAFF.

A few counts support this clone. This sequence joins TRBV10-1 and TRBJ2-2, with 8 positions matching TRBD1. In germline, CDR1 is WNHNN, CDR2 SYGVQD (reference sequence). J lost 1 base, V lost 6 bases, and 10 bases had no gene match. There are 17 residues in the CDR3. CDR3 in DNA: TGCGCCAGCAGCTCCATAGGAGGACAGGGGAACACCGGGGAGCTGTTTTTT. Amino acid sequence: CASSSIGGQGNTGELFF.

J is TRBJ2-2 and V is TRBV5-1; D gene unclear. V lost 1 base, J lost 2 bases, and 9 bases lay in between. This CDR3 comprises 15 residues. From germline, CDR1 is SGHRS and CDR2 YFSETQ. CDR3 sequence (DNA): TGCGCCAGCAGCTTGAATCAGGCTAACACCGGGGAGCTGTTTTTT. This sequence encodes CASSLNQANTGELFF.

The J gene is TRBJ2-2, the V gene TRBV10-2; D is uncertain. In germline, CDR1 is WSHSY, CDR2 SAAADI. This CDR3 is built from 14 residues. Deletions cut 10 bases from V and 5 bases from J, with 17 bases between. DNA of the CDR3: TGCGCCACCGGACCACATCGGCGGACCGGGGAGCTGTTTTTT. Protein product: CATGPHRRTGELFF.

CDR3: CASSQGWGRNEQFF. CDR3 DNA sequence: TGCGCCAGCAGCCAAGGATGGGGGCGTAATGAGCAGTTCTTC. The chain links TRBV4-1 to TRBJ2-1; TRBD1 might be the D (6 bases). Germline assignment: CDR1 MGHRA and CDR2 YSYEKL. The CDR3 extends over 14 amino acids. V was shortened by 1 base and J by 7 bases, with 11 bases between the two germline ends.

This clone was seen just once. This chain links TRBV5-1 with TRBJ1-1, with D unresolved. The V and J ends lost 4 bases and 1 base respectively, with 11 bases between them. The CDR3 consists of 14 residues. Per the germline V gene, CDR1 is SGHRS and CDR2 is YFSETQ. The CDR3 loop reads CASSPGSGNTEAFF. In DNA form, the CDR3 reads TGCGCCAGCAGCCCGGGGAGTGGGAACACTGAAGCTTTCTTT.

This chain uses TRBV5-1 with TRBJ1-2, with 7 bases identical to TRBD1. V dropped 0 bases and J dropped 3; count of bases not matched to a gene: 5. This CDR3 contains 15 residues. The V gene's germline CDR1 is SGHRS and CDR2 YFSETQ. Here the CDR3 DNA reads TGCGCCAGCAGCTTGGAGGGGGCGCATCACTATGGCTACACCTTC. Translated: CASSLEGAHHYGYTF.

This clone showed up just a few times. The chain carries TRBV19 and TRBJ2-7, with a weak D call TRBD1 (7 bases). V was pared by 5 bases and J by 1 base, with 15 bases between. CDR1 is LNHDA and CDR2 is SQIVND in the germline V gene (reference sequence). This CDR3 region has 15 residues. CDR3 amino acids: CASSGGTVPSYEQYF. The CDR3 bases are TGTGCCAGTAGTGGGGGGACAGTTCCTTCCTACGAGCAGTACTTC.

This clone appeared once. The V gene is TRBV18, the J gene TRBJ2-7, with 12 bases that match TRBD2. This CDR3 is built from 15 residues. V lost 3 bases to trimming and J lost 2 bases; unmatched junction nucleotides: 2. Germline V gene lookup returns CDR1 KGHSH and CDR2 LQKENI. The CDR3 sequence: CASSPRTSGTYEQYF. The CDR3 coding sequence is TGTGCCAGCTCACCCAGGACTAGCGGGACCTACGAGCAGTACTTC.